This TCR beta chain emerged from a study of cytomegalovirus exposure and HLA in healthy donors. Study results and caveats: Rare TCR sequences dominated, though some public TCRs recurred in many donors. A list of approximately 160 TCR beta chains associated with cytomegalovirus was given. Relative to the roughly 640-donor mean, N-insertions were reportedly fewer in an Asian-associated ancestry cluster in a later analysis.

Trimming cost V 6 bases and J 2 bases, with 10 bases left between them. Germline-derived CDR1 and CDR2 are MDHEN and SYDVKM. The CDR3 runs 13 residues. The PCR employed 60 Vbeta primers together with 13 Jbeta primers. Here immunoSEQ multiplex PCR was the method, and the copy in TCRdb shows in-frame clones only, minus some. The table includes some 180,000 clones, about three quarters detected once. Notes on this clone: Its target is not known.

The TCR originated in a man between 18 and 35 years old in good health and CMV-seronegative. Sequenced: PBMCs. V and J are TRBV28 and TRBJ2-5; a possible D gene is TRBD1 (5 bases). CDR3 loop: CASRVDTQETQYF. The CDR3 region has the DNA TGTGCCAGCAGGGTGGACACTCAAGAGACCCAGTACTTC.